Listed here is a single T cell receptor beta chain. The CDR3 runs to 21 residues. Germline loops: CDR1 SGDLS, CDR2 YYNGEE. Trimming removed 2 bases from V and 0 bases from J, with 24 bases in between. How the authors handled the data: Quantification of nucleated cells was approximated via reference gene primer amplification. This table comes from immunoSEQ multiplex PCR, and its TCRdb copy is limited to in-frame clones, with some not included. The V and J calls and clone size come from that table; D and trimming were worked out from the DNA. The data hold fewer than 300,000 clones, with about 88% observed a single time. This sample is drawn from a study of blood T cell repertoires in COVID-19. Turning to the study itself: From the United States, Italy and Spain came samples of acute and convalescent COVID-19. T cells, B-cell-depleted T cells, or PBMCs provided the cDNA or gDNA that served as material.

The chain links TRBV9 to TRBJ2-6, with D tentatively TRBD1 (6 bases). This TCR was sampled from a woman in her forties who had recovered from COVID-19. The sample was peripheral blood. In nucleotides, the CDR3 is TGTGCCAGCAGCGTTGGACTCGACAGGCACAACCATCCCTCTGGGGCCAACGTCCTGACTTTC. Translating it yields CASSVGLDRHNHPSGANVLTF.